The 12 T cell receptor beta chains presented below share a single source sample, sequenced in a study of T cell responses to AZD1222 COVID-19 vaccine (dated by TCRdb to the early 2020s). Library creation used the immunoSEQ multiplex PCR assay. The immuneACCESS repertoire file appears here via TCRdb, limited to in-frame rearrangements. These files lack a portion of the clones; in checked studies, under half of the deficit traces to unresolved V genes, and the cause of the others is not known. The sample data list 160,000 or so clones, and roughly 94% of these were observed just once. The ten largest make up more than 1% of the sample. Sample time point, as interpreted from the label and publication: about 28 days (+/-7) after the second vaccine dose. The material was peripheral blood, obtained 28 days after the second AZD1222 dose. The receptor source for this set is an adult who received the AZD1222 COVID-19 vaccine.

The chain employs TRBV29-1 and TRBJ1-2; D is unclear. This CDR3 is built from 11 residues. V was shortened by 4 bases and J by 2 bases, with 5 bases between the two germline ends. Germline CDR1 reads SQVTM; CDR2 reads ANQGSEA. The CDR3 sequence: CSVVQNYGYTF. CDR3 bases: TGCAGCGTTGTACAAAACTATGGCTACACCTTC. The complete variable domain, with remaining parts taken from reference TRBV29-1 and TRBJ1-2, reads SAVISQKPSRDICQRGTSLTIQCQVDSQVTMMFWYRQQPGQSLTLIATANQGSEATYESGFVIDKFPISRPNLTFSTLTVSNMSPEDSSIYLCSVVQNYGYTFGSGTRLTVV.

The chain links TRBV6-1 to TRBJ1-5; D call uncertain. V dropped 6 bases and J dropped 0 bases, with 15 bases sitting between them. The CDR3 loop spans 16 amino acids. Germline loops: CDR1 MNHNS, CDR2 SASEGT. The CDR3 bases are TGTGCCAGCAGCGAACAGAGCATCAATAGCAATCAGCCCCAGCATTTT. Residues: CASSEQSINSNQPQHF.

V and J are TRBV7-2 and TRBJ2-7; D might be TRBD1 (6 bases). The V end was cut by 4 bases, the J end by 5 bases, with 18 bases between. The CDR3 has 15 amino acids. The germline V gene has CDR1 SGHTA and CDR2 FQGNSA. CDR3 in amino acids: CASSSTGQGLNEQYF. CDR3 DNA: TGTGCCAGCAGCTCTACGGGGCAGGGGCTGAACGAGCAGTACTTC.

The V call is TRBV5-6, the J call TRBJ2-7; D assignment may be TRBD1 or TRBD2 (5 bases each). CDR1 and CDR2 from the germline V gene are SGHDT and YYEEEE. V gave up 7 bases and J gave up 4 bases, with 15 bases separating them. This CDR3 spans 13 amino acids. This CDR3 reads CASFTGTEYEQYF. CDR3 DNA sequence: TGTGCCAGCTTCACCGGGACGGAGTACGAGCAGTACTTC.

The chain is built from TRBV6-5 and TRBJ2-5; TRBD2 aligns across 11 bases. V shed 6 bases and J 1 base; nucleotides not matched to a gene: 4. The CDR3 is made up of 15 amino acids. CDR1 and CDR2 from the germline V gene are MNHEY and SVGAGI. CDR3 sequence (DNA): TGTGCCAGCAGCTCACTAGCGGGGGTCCAAGAGACCCAGTACTTC. It yields the protein CASSSLAGVQETQYF.

The gene calls are TRBV5-1 and TRBJ1-4; D may be TRBD1 (5 bases). CDR1 and CDR2 (germline): SGHRS, YFSETQ. The CDR3 extends over 13 amino acids. V lost 4 bases, J lost 8 bases, and 12 bases lay in between. CDR3 sequence (DNA): TGCGCCAGCAGCCCCCCCGAGGGGGAAAAACTGTTTTTT. This sequence encodes CASSPPEGEKLFF.

Of note for this clone: Other DNA sequences in the sample encode the same CDR3. The chain is built from TRBV5-1 and TRBJ1-1, with 8 nucleotides matching TRBD1. The germline V gene has CDR1 SGHRS and CDR2 YFSETQ. This CDR3 has 14 residues. V lost 2 bases to trimming and J lost 1 base; unmatched junction nucleotides: 1. The CDR3 protein is CASSLGTGNTEAFF. In DNA, the CDR3 is TGCGCCAGCAGCTTAGGGACAGGGAACACTGAAGCTTTCTTT.

The genes are TRBV5-1 and TRBJ2-1; no clear D. Trimming shortened V by 4 bases and J by 6 bases, and 17 bases separated the two germline ends. Germline CDR1 SGHRS, CDR2 YFSETQ. The CDR3 has 15 amino acids. The CDR3 is CASSPGLLRRNEQFF. The DNA of the CDR3 is TGCGCCAGCAGCCCAGGCCTTCTTCGTCGCAATGAGCAGTTCTTC.

This chain joins TRBV7-6 and TRBJ1-6; D might be TRBD1 (6 bases). CDR3 size: 16 residues. V lost 1 base to trimming and J lost 12 bases, with 19 bases between them. In germline, CDR1 is SGHVS, CDR2 FNYEAQ. The CDR3 spells CASSLGGGQGARPLHF. The CDR3 DNA reads TGTGCCAGCAGCTTAGGTGGGGGCCAGGGTGCGCGACCCCTCCACTTT.

This clone was detected only once. The CDR3 loop is CASGAAFETQYF. The CDR3 nucleotides are TGTGCCAGCGGGGCCGCATTTGAAACCCAGTACTTC. V usage is TRBV2 and J usage is TRBJ2-5; tentative D call: TRBD1 (5 bases). With 8 bases removed from V and 8 bases from J, the gap between germline ends came to 15 bases. The CDR3 has 12 residues. Germline V gene sequence: CDR1 SNHLY, CDR2 FYNNEI. Variable domain in full (rest from reference TRBV2 and TRBJ2-5): EPEVTQTPSHQVTQMGQEVILRCVPISNHLYFYWYRQILGQKVEFLVSFYNNEISEKSEIFDDQFSVERPDGSNFTLKIRSTKLEDSAMYFCASGAAFETQYFGPGTRLLVL.

This chain connects TRBV6-5 to TRBJ1-2, with D tentatively TRBD1 (5 bases). CDR1 and CDR2 (germline): MNHEY, SVGAGI. The CDR3 is made up of 15 amino acids. Trimming left V 0 bases short and J 3 bases short, with 11 bases between. DNA of the CDR3: TGTGCCAGCAGTTACTCGATCGGGACGGACTATGGCTACACCTTC. As protein: CASSYSIGTDYGYTF.

This chain links TRBV30 with TRBJ1-1; D is possibly TRBD1 (5 bases). This CDR3 is built from 14 residues. The V gene lost 5 bases and the J gene lost 0 bases, with 13 bases spanning the gap. Germline CDR1 GTSNPN, CDR2 SVGIG (reference sequence). Here the CDR3 DNA reads TGTGCCTGGGAGACGGGACGGATGAACACTGAAGCTTTCTTT. It is translated as CAWETGRMNTEAFF.